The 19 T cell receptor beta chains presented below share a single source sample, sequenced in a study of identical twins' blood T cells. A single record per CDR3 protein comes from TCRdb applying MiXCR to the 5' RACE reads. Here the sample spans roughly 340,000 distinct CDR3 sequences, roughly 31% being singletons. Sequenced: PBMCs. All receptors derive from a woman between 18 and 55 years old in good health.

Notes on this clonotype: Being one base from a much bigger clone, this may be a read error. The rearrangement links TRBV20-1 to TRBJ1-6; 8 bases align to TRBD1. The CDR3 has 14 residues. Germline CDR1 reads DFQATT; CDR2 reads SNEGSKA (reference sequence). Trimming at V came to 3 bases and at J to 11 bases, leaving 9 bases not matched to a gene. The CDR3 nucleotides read TGCAGTGCTAGTTTAGGACAGGGTAGTCCACCCCTCCACTTT. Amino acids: CSASLGQGSPPLHF.

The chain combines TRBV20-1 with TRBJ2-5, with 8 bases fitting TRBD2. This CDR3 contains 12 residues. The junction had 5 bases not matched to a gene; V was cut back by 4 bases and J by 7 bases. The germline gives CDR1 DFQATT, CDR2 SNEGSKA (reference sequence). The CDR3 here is CSAITRGGTQYF. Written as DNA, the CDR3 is TGCAGTGCTATCACTCGGGGGGGGACCCAGTACTTC.

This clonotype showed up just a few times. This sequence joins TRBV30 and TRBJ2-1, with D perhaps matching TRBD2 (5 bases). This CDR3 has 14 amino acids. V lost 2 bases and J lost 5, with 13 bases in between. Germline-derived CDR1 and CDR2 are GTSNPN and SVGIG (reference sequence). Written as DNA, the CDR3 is TGTGCCTGGAGTCCCCCAGCGGTGCACAATGAGCAGTTCTTC. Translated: CAWSPPAVHNEQFF. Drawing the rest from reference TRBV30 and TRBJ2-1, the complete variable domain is SQTIHQWPATLVQPVGSPLSLECTVEGTSNPNLYWYRQAAGRGLQLLFYSVGIGQISSEVPQNLSASRPQDRQFILSSKKLLLSDSGFYLCAWSPPAVHNEQFFGPGTRLTVL.

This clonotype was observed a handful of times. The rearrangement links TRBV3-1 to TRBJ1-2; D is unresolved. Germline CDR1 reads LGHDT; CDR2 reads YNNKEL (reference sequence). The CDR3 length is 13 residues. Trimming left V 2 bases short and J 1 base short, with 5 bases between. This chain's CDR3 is CASSQLINYGYTF. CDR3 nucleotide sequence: TGTGCCAGCAGCCAACTTATTAACTATGGCTACACCTTC. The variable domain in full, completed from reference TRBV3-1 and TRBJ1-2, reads DTAVSQTPKYLVTQMGNDKSIKCEQNLGHDTMYWYKQDSKKFLKIMFSYNNKELIINETVPNRFSPKSPDKAHLNLHINSLELGDSAVYFCASSQLINYGYTFGSGTRLTVV.

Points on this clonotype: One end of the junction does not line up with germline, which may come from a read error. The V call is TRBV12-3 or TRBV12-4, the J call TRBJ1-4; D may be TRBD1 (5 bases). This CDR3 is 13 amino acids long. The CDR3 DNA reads TGTGCTAGCAGGGAGCCGGCTAATGAAAAACTGTTTTTT. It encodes CASREPANEKLFF.

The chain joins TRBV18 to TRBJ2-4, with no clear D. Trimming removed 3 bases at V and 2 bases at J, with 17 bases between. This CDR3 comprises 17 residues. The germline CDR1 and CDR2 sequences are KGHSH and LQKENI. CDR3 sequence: CASSPQDPGRPKNIQYF. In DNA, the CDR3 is TGTGCCAGCTCACCCCAGGACCCGGGTCGGCCCAAAAACATTCAGTACTTC.

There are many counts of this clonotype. The CDR3 DNA sequence: TGTGCCAGTAGTAGTCAAGAGGCCGGGGAGCTGTTTTTT. Residues: CASSSQEAGELFF. The chain links TRBV19 to TRBJ2-2; D unresolved. Germline V CDR1 and CDR2: LNHDA, SQIVND (reference sequence). V shed 4 bases and J shed 6 bases, with 9 bases lying between them. The CDR3 loop spans 13 amino acids. Based on the CDR3 plus reference TRBV19 and TRBJ2-2, the full variable domain is DGGITQSPKYLFRKEGQNVTLSCEQNLNHDAMYWYRQDPGQGLRLIYYSQIVNDFQKGDIAEGYSVSREKKESFPLTVTSAQKNPTAFYLCASSSQEAGELFFGEGSRLTVL.

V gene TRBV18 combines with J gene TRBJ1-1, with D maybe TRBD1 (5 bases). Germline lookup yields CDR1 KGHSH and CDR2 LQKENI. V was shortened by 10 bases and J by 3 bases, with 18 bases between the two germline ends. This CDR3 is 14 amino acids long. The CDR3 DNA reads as TGTGCCACCAAGCAAGCAGTGACAGACACTGAAGCTTTCTTT. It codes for CATKQAVTDTEAFF.

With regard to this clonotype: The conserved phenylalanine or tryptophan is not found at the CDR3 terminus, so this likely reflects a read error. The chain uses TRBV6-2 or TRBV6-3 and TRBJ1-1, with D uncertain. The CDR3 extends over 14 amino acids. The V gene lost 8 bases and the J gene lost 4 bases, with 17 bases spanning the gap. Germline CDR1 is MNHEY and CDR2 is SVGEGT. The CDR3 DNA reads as TGTGCCAGCGGAAGGGTAGGTAGCGGCACTGAAGCTTTCCTT. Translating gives CASGRVGSGTEAFL.

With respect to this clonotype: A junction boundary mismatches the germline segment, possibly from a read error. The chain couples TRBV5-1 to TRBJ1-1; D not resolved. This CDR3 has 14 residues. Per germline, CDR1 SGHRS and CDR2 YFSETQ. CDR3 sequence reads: CASSLEVASTESFF. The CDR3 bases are TGCGCCAGCAGCTTGGAAGTTGCGAGCACTGAATCTTTCTTT.

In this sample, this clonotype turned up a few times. The CDR3 nucleotides read TGTGCCATTCCGCCGGGACAGGGGACAGATACGCAGTATTTT. Protein: CAIPPGQGTDTQYF. The chain uses TRBV2 and TRBJ2-3; 10 bases align to TRBD1. V shed 10 bases, J shed 3 bases, and the junction held 7 bases outside the gene matches. The length of the CDR3 is 14 residues. Germline CDR1 and CDR2: SNHLY and FYNNEI.

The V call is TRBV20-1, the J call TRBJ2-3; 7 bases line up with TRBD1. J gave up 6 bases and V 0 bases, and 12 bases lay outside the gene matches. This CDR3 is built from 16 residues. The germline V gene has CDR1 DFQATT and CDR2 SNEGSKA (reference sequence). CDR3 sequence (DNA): TGCAGTGCTAGAGATTCGGCAGGGGGATCTATTGATACGCAGTATTTT. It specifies CSARDSAGGSIDTQYF.

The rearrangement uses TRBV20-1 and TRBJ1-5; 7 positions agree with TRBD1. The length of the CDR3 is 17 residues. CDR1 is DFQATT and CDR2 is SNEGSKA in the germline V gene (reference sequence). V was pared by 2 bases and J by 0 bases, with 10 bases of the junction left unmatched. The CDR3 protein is CSARKGTAQYSNQPQHF. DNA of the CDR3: TGCAGTGCTAGAAAGGGGACAGCTCAATATAGCAATCAGCCCCAGCATTTT.

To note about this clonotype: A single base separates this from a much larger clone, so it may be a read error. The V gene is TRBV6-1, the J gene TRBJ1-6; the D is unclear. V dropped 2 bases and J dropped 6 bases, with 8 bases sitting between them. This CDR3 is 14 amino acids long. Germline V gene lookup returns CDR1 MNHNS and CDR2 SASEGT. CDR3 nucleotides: TGTGCCAGCAGTGAACTAGGGAGTAATTCACCCCTCCACTTT. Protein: CASSELGSNSPLHF.

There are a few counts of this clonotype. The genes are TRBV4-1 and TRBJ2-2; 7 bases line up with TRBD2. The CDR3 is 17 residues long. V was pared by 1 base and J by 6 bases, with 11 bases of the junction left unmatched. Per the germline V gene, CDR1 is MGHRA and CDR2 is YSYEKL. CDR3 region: CASSQGEAGRSSGELFF. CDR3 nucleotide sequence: TGCGCCAGCAGCCAAGGGGAAGCGGGGCGATCGTCCGGGGAGCTGTTTTTT.

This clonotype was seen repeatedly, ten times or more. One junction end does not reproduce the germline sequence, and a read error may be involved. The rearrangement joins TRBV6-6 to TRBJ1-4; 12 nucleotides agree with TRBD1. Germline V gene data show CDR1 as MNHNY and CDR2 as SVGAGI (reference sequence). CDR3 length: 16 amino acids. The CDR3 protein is CASSYGTGGINGKLFF. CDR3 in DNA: TGTGCCAGCAGTTACGGGACAGGGGGCATAAATGGAAAACTGTTTTTT.

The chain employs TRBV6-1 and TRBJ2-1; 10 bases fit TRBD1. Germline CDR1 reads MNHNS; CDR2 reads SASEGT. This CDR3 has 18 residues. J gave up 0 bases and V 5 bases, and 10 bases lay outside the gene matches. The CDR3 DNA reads TGTGCCAGCAGTTGGACAGGGGGTGCATTTAGCTCCTACAATGAGCAGTTCTTC. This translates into CASSWTGGAFSSYNEQFF.

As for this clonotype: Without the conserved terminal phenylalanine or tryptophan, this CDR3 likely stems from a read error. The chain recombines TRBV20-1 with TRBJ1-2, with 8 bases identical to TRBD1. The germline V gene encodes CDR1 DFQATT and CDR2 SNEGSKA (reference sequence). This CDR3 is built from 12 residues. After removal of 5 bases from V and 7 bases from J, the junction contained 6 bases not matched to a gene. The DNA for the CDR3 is TGCAGTGCTTCGGACAGGGTGGGTGGCTACACCTTA. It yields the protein CSASDRVGGYTL.

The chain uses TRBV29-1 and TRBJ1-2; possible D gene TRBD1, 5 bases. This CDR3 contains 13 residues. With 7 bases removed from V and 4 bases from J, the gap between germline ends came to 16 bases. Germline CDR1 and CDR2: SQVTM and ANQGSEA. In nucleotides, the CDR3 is TGCAGCGCTTACGGGGGTTTATCCTATGGCTACACCTTC. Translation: CSAYGGLSYGYTF. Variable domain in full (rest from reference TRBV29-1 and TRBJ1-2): SAVISQKPSRDICQRGTSLTIQCQVDSQVTMMFWYRQQPGQSLTLIATANQGSEATYESGFVIDKFPISRPNLTFSTLTVSNMSPEDSSIYLCSAYGGLSYGYTFGSGTRLTVV.